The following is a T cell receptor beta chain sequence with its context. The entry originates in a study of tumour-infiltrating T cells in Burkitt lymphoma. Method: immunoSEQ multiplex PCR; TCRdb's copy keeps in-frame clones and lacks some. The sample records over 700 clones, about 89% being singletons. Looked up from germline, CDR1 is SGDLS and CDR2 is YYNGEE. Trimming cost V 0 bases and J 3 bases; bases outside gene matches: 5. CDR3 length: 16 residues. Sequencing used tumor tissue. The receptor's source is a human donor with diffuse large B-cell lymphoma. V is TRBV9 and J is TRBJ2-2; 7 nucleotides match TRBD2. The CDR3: CASSVVGGFDTGELFF. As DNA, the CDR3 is TGTGCCAGCAGCGTAGTGGGAGGGTTCGACACCGGGGAGCTGTTTTTT.